One sample yielded the 14 T cell receptor beta chains listed below, sequenced in a study of cytomegalovirus exposure and HLA in healthy donors (dated by TCRdb to about 2017). Libraries were made using the immunoSEQ multiplex PCR assay. For the multiplex PCR, a mixture combining 60 forward primers for TCR Vbeta segments and 13 reverse primers for TCR Jbeta segments was used. Drawn from immuneACCESS, this table holds only the in-frame rearrangements with V and J called that TCRdb kept. Clones are partly lost; checked studies trace under half to an unresolved V gene and leave the rest unexplained. Here the sample has roughly 67,000 clones; just under 80% occur a single time. Approximately 9.8% of the sample is taken by the ten largest. The sample consisted of PBMCs. All receptors derive from a middle-aged man in good health and CMV-seronegative.

This clone is categorized as medium-sized. V gene TRBV2 combines with J gene TRBJ2-7; D is possibly TRBD2 (5 bases). The CDR3 has 15 amino acids. Germline V gene data show CDR1 as SNHLY and CDR2 as FYNNEI. Between the trimmed V and J ends, which lost 4 bases and 7 bases, there was a span of 20 bases. The CDR3 here is CASSVPLGRGREQYF. CDR3 nucleotides: TGTGCCAGCAGTGTGCCACTAGGGAGAGGGCGAGAGCAGTACTTC.

The rearrangement joins TRBV19 to TRBJ1-5, with 7 bases matching TRBD1. The junction had 7 bases not matched to a gene; V was cut back by 8 bases and J by 6 bases. The CDR3 covers 13 residues. The germline V gene encodes CDR1 LNHDA and CDR2 SQIVND (reference sequence). The CDR3 here is CASWDQGGQPQHF. CDR3 DNA: TGTGCCAGTTGGGACCAGGGGGGTCAGCCCCAGCATTTT.

The chain joins TRBV27 to TRBJ1-2; a possible D gene is TRBD1 (5 bases). CDR1 and CDR2 from the germline V gene are MNHEY and SMNVEV (reference sequence). CDR3 length equals 13 residues. Trimming cost V 2 bases and J 6 bases, with 10 bases left between them. The CDR3 protein is CASSLGGVNGYTF. Written as DNA, the CDR3 is TGTGCCAGCAGTTTAGGGGGGGTAAATGGCTACACCTTC.

This chain connects TRBV2 to TRBJ1-6, with 10 bases fitting TRBD1. The trim removed 7 bases at V and 7 bases at J, leaving 4 bases unmatched. The CDR3 totals 14 residues. Per the germline V gene, CDR1 is SNHLY and CDR2 is FYNNEI. CDR3 bases: TGTGCCAGCAAGCGGGACAGGGGAAATTCACCCCTCCACTTT. This translates into CASKRDRGNSPLHF. The full variable domain, with the rest looked up from reference TRBV2 and TRBJ1-6, is EPEVTQTPSHQVTQMGQEVILRCVPISNHLYFYWYRQILGQKVEFLVSFYNNEISEKSEIFDDQFSVERPDGSNFTLKIRSTKLEDSAMYFCASKRDRGNSPLHFGNGTRLTVT.

The chain joins TRBV10-2 to TRBJ1-2; D possibly corresponds to TRBD1 (5 bases). From germline, CDR1 is WSHSY and CDR2 SAAADI. The V gene lost 4 bases and the J gene lost 6 bases, with 18 bases spanning the gap. The CDR3 contains 15 residues. CDR3 residues: CASSGQGVAPNGYTF. For the CDR3, the DNA is TGCGCCAGCAGTGGACAAGGGGTCGCACCGAATGGCTACACCTTC.

A few counts support this clone. This chain uses TRBV10-3 with TRBJ2-1, with 12 bases aligning to TRBD2. Germline V gene lookup returns CDR1 ENHRY and CDR2 SYGVKD. The CDR3 spans 15 residues. V shed 5 bases and J 5 bases; nucleotides not matched to a gene: 4. CDR3 nucleotide sequence: TGTGCCATCAGTCCTTCTAGCGGGAGGGACAATGAGCAGTTCTTC. Amino acids: CAISPSSGRDNEQFF.

The count of this clone is one. The same CDR3 can be traced to other DNA sequences in this sample. The rearrangement joins TRBV6-5 to TRBJ2-1; possibly TRBD2 for D (5 bases). The CDR3 has 16 residues. V was clipped by 0 bases and J by 0 bases, with 9 bases between them. In germline, CDR1 is MNHEY, CDR2 SVGAGI. CDR3 residues: CASSYSPGGSYNEQFF. The CDR3 DNA reads as TGTGCCAGCAGTTACTCCCCAGGAGGCTCCTACAATGAGCAGTTCTTC.

This clone occurred a few times. The chain links TRBV12-5 to TRBJ1-1, with TRBD1 matching over 8 bases. V lost 0 bases to trimming and J lost 5 bases; unmatched junction nucleotides: 5. The germline CDR1 and CDR2 sequences are LGHNT and FRNRAP. This CDR3 has 15 residues. CDR3 nucleotide sequence: TGTGCTAGTGGTTTGGTAACAGGGGGAAGGACTGAAGCTTTCTTT. The encoded protein is CASGLVTGGRTEAFF.

The gene calls are TRBV11-2 and TRBJ2-3; a weak D match, TRBD2 (7 bases). The CDR3 has 15 residues. The V gene lost 2 bases and the J gene lost 6 bases, with 15 bases spanning the gap. The germline CDR1 and CDR2 sequences are SGHAT and FQNNGV. CDR3 sequence reads: CASSLTGGWADTQYF. The CDR3 DNA is TGTGCCAGCAGCTTAACGGGGGGCTGGGCGGATACGCAGTATTTT.

This chain links TRBV6-5 with TRBJ2-5, with a tentative D call TRBD2 (6 bases). V gave up 2 bases and J gave up 5 bases, with 9 bases separating them. CDR3 size: 13 residues. CDR1 and CDR2 (germline): MNHEY, SVGAGI. The CDR3 sequence: CASSYAGRETQYF. DNA of the CDR3: TGTGCCAGCAGTTACGCGGGAAGGGAGACCCAGTACTTC.

The rearrangement links TRBV9 to TRBJ1-1, with 9 bases fitting TRBD1. This CDR3 has 16 residues. V lost 4 bases, J lost 4 bases, and 11 bases stayed unmatched. Germline loops: CDR1 SGDLS, CDR2 YYNGEE. As DNA, the CDR3 is TGTGCCAGCAGCCCCTTTCCCGGGACAGGGACCACTGAAGCTTTCTTT. Translating it yields CASSPFPGTGTTEAFF.

V is TRBV5-5 and J is TRBJ1-5, with D possibly TRBD1 on 5 matching bases. CDR3 length equals 14 residues. The V gene's germline CDR1 is SGHKS and CDR2 YYEKEE (reference sequence). V lost 6 bases and J lost 2, with 12 bases in between. The CDR3 DNA follows: TGTGCCAGCATGGGAGGGGACGGCAATCAGCCCCAGCATTTT. Translated: CASMGGDGNQPQHF.

The CDR3 sequence is CASSLRAGTGYQETQYF. The CDR3 bases are TGTGCCAGCAGTTTAAGGGCCGGGACAGGGTATCAAGAGACCCAGTACTTC. The V gene is TRBV27, the J gene TRBJ2-5; the match to TRBD1 covers 9 bases. Germline CDR1 and CDR2: MNHEY and SMNVEV (reference sequence). After removal of 2 bases from V and 2 bases from J, the junction contained 9 bases not matched to a gene. This CDR3 region has 17 residues.

This rearrangement joins TRBV7-8 to TRBJ2-2, with D perhaps TRBD2 (6 bases). Trimming took 4 bases from V and 2 from J, leaving 11 bases between them. The CDR3 runs to 15 residues. Germline-derived CDR1 and CDR2 are SGHVS and FQNEAQ. CDR3: CASSWGLLNTGELFF. CDR3 sequence (DNA): TGTGCCAGCAGCTGGGGACTGTTAAACACCGGGGAGCTGTTTTTT.